This T cell receptor beta chain was identified in a study of blood T cell repertoires in COVID-19. At the level of the study: COVID-19 samples, acute and convalescent, were from the United States, Italy and Spain. The analysed material was cDNA or gDNA that came from T cells, B-cell-depleted T cells, or PBMCs.

Profiling relied on immunoSEQ multiplex PCR, and the TCRdb table lists in-frame clones only, not all of them. The sample lists about 36,000 clones; roughly four fifths were seen once. This CDR3 contains 11 residues. In germline, CDR1 is MDHEN, CDR2 SYDVKM. Trimming left V 7 bases short and J 3 bases short, with 4 bases between. What was sequenced was peripheral blood. This rearrangement joins TRBV28 to TRBJ1-5; no firm D call. The sequence was obtained from a human donor in a cohort sampled during active or convalescent COVID-19. The donor label of this sample is uncertain. Here the CDR3 DNA reads TGTGCCAGCAACTCCAATCAGCCCCAGCATTTT. It yields the protein CASNSNQPQHF.